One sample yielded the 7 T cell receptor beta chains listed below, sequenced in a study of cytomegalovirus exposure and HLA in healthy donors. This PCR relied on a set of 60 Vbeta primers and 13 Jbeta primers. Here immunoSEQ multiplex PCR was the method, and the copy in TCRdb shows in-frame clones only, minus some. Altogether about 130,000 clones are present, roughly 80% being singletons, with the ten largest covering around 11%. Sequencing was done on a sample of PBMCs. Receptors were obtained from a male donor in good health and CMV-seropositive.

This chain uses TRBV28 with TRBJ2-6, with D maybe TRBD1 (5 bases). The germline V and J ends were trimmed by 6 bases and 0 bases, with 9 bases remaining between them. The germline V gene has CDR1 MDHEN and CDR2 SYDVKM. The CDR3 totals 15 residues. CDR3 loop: CASSQTVSGANVLTF. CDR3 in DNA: TGTGCCAGCAGCCAGACAGTCTCTGGGGCCAACGTCCTGACTTTC.

This CDR3 is CASSFQRQGTGELFF. CDR3 nucleotides: TGCGCCAGCAGCTTCCAAAGGCAGGGCACCGGGGAGCTGTTTTTT. The J gene is TRBJ2-2, the V gene TRBV5-1, with D perhaps matching TRBD1 (5 bases). The CDR3 is 15 amino acids. Per germline, CDR1 SGHRS and CDR2 YFSETQ. Trimming left V 2 bases short and J 4 bases short, with 12 bases between.

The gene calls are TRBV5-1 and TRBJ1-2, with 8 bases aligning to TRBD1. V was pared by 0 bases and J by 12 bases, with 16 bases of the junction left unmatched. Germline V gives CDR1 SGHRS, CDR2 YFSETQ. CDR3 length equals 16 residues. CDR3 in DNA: TGCGCCAGCAGCTTGGAGGTTGCAGGCGACAGGGGTTCAAACACCTTC. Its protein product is CASSLEVAGDRGSNTF.

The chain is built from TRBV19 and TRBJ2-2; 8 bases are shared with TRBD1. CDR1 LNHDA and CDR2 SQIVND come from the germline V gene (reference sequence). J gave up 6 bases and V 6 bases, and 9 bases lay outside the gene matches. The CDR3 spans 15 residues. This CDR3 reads CASSSDRGNSGELFF. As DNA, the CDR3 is TGTGCCAGTAGCTCAGACAGGGGTAATTCCGGGGAGCTGTTTTTT.

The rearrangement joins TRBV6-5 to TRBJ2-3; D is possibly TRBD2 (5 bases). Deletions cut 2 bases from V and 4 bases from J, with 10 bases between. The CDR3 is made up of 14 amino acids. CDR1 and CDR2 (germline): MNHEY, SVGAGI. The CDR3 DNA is TGTGCCAGCAGTTACGAACTAGTATCAGATACGCAGTATTTT. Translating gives CASSYELVSDTQYF.

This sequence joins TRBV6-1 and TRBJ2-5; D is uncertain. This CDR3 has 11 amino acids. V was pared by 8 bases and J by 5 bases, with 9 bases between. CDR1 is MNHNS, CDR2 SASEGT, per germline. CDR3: CASHSSETQYF. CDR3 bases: TGTGCCAGCCATAGTTCGGAGACCCAGTACTTC.

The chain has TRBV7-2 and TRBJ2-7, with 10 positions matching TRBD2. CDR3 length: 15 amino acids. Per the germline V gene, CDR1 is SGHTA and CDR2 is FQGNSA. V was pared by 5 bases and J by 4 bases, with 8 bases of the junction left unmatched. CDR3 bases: TGTGCCAGCAGCGCATTAGCGGGAGGCGTTTACGAGCAGTACTTC. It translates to CASSALAGGVYEQYF.